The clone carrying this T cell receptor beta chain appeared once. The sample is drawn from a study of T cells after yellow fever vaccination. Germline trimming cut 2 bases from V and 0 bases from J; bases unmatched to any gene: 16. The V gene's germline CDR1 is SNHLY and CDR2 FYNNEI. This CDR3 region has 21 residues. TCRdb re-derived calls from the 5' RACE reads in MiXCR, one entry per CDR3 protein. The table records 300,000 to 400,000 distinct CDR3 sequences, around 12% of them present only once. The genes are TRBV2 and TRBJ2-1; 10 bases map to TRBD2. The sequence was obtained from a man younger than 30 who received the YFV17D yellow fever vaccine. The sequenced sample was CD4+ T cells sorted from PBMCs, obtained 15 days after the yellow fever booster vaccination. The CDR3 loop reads CASSESVSSGGVMSSYNEQFF. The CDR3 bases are TGTGCCAGCAGTGAATCAGTATCGAGCGGGGGGGTGATGAGCTCCTACAATGAGCAGTTCTTC. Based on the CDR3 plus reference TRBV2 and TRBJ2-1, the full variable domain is EPEVTQTPSHQVTQMGQEVILRCVPISNHLYFYWYRQILGQKVEFLVSFYNNEISEKSEIFDDQFSVERPDGSNFTLKIRSTKLEDSAMYFCASSESVSSGGVMSSYNEQFFGPGTRLTVL.